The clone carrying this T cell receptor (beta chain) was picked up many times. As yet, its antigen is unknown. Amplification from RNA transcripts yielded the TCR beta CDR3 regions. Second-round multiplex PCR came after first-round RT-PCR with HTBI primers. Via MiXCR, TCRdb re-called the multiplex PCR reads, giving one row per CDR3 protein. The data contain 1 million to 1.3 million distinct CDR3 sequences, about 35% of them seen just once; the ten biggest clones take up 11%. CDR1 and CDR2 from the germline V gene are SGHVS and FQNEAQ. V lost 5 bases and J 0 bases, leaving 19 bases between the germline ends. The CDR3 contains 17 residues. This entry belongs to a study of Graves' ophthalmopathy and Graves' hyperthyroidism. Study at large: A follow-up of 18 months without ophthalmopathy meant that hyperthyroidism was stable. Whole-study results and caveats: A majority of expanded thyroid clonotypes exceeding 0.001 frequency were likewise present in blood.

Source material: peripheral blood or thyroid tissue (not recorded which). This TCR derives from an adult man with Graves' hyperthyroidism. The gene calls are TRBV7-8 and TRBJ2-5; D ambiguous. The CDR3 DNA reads TGTGCCAGCAGCCGCTCTTTTCTCCACCCGGACCAAGAGACCCAGTACTTC. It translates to CASSRSFLHPDQETQYF.